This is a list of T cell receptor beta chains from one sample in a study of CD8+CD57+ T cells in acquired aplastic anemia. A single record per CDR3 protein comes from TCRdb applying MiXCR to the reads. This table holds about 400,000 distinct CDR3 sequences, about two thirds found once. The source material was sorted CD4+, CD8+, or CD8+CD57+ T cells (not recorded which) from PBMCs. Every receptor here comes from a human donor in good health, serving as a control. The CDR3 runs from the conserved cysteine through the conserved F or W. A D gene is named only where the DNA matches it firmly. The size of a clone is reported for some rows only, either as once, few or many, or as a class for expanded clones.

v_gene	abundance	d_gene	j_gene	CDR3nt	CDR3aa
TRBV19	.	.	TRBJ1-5	TGTGCCAGTAGTTGGACAGACAATCAGCCCCAGCATTTT	CASSWTDNQPQHF
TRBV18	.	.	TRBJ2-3	TGTGCCAGCTCACTTCTAGACGGAAATACGCAGTATTTT	CASSLLDGNTQYF
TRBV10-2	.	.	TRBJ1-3	TGTGCCAGCAGTGCCGCTACCAGGGCGGGAAACACCCTATATTTT	CASSAATRAGNTLYF
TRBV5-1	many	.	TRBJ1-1	TGCGCCAGCGCGGCGGGGGGGAACACTGAAGCTTTCTTT	CASAAGGNTEAFF
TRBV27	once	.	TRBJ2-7	TGTGCCAGCAGTGAATTAATCGAGAGGGAGCACGAGCACACCTTC	CASSELIEREHEHTF
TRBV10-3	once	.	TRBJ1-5	TGTGCCAGCAGTGTGGAGACAAATCAGCTCCATCGCTTT	CASSVETNQLHRF
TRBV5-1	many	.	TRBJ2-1	TGCGCCAGCAGCTGGGGGGGCCACAATGAGCAGTTCTTC	CASSWGGHNEQFF
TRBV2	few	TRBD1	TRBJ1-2	TGTGCCAGCAGGGTGACAGGGAACTATGGCTACACCTTC	CASRVTGNYGYTF
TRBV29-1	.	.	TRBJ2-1	TGCAGCGTTGACACCCTGGGCCTGAATGAGCAGTTCTTC	CSVDTLGLNEQFF
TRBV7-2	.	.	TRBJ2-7	TGTGCCAGCAGCTTAGTGTCAGGGGTGGAGGGGTACTTC	CASSLVSGVEGYF
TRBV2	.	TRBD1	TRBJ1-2	TGTGCCAGCCAGGGACAGGTCTATGGCTACACCTTC	CASQGQVYGYTF
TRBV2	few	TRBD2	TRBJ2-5	TGTGCCAGCAGTGAAACTAGCGGGGGTCACCAAGAGACCCAGTACTTC	CASSETSGGHQETQYF
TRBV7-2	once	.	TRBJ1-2	TGTGCCATCCGGGGGGGCCCCCGCTATGGCTACACGTTC	CAIRGGPRYGYTF
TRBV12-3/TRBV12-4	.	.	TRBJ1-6	TGTGCCAGCAGACCGGACAAACCCCTCCACTTT	CASRPDKPLHF
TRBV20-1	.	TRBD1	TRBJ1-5	TGCAGTGCTAGTGCTGGGAGGGGGCATCAGCCCCAGCATTTT	CSASAGRGHQPQHF
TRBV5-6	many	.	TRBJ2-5	TGTGCCAGCAGGGGGTCCTGGGGTGAAGAGACCCAGTACTTC	CASRGSWGEETQYF
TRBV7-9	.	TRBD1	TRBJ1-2	TGTGCCAGCAGCTTTCACAGGGGGCAAGAAGGCTACACCTTC	CASSFHRGQEGYTF
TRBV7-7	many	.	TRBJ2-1	TGTGCTAGCAGCCCAGGGGACGTTGGGGGGGCAAATGAGCAGTTCTTC	CASSPGDVGGANEQFF
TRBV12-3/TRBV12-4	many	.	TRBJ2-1	TGTGCCAGCGGTAGCAACGAGCAGTTCTTC	CASGSNEQFF
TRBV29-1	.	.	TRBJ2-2	TGCGGCGTCGACCAGGGCGCGAATACCGGTGAGCCTTTCTTT	CGVDQGANTGEPFF
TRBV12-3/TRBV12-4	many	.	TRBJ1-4	TGTGCCAGCAGCAAAAAACAGGGTTTAGAAAAACTGTTTTTT	CASSKKQGLEKLFF
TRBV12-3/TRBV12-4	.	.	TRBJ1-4	TGTGCCAGCAGACCGGGGCCTAATGAAAAACTGTTTTTT	CASRPGPNEKLFF
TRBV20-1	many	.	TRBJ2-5	TGCAGTGCTAGACGGGGGGCCTCCCAAGAGACCCAGTACTTC	CSARRGASQETQYF
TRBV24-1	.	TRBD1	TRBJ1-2	TGTGCCACCAGTGACACCGGACAGGACCATGGCTACACCTTC	CATSDTGQDHGYTF
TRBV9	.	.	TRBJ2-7	TGTGCCAGCAGCTTGGGGGCGGCAGGGGACGAGCAGTACTTC	CASSLGAAGDEQYF
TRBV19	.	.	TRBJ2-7	TGTGCCAGTAGTGCCGCCACCCGTATCGCCTACGAGCAGTACTTC	CASSAATRIAYEQYF
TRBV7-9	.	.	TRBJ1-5	TGTGCCAGCAGTACACAGGTTTATCAGCCGGAGCATTTT	CASSTQVYQPEHF
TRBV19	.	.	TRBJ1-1	TGTGCCAGTACTCCGGGACATAACTCTGGAAACACTGAAGCTTTCTTT	CASTPGHNSGNTEAFF
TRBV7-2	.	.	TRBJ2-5	TGTGCCAGCAGTAAGAATGACTACCAAGAGACCCAGTACTTC	CASSKNDYQETQYF
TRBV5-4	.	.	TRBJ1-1	TGCGCCAGCAGCAAAGACGTCGAGAACACTGAAGCTTTCTTT	CASSKDVENTEAFF
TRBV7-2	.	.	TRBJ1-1	TGTGCCAGCGCCGAATACACTGAAGCTTTCTTT	CASAEYTEAFF
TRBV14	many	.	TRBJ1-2	TGTGCCAGCAGCCAAGATACCTCCTATGGCTACACCTTC	CASSQDTSYGYTF
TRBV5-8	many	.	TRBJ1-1	TGTGCCAGCAGCTTGATGGGGGAAGCTTTCTTT	CASSLMGEAFF
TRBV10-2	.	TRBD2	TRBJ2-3	TGCGCCAGCAGTCCGGGACTGCCGGGGGGTGCGCAGTATTTT	CASSPGLPGGAQYF
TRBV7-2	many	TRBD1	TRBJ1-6	TGTGCCAGCAGACCACCGGGACAGGCCCTATTACCCCTCCACTTT	CASRPPGQALLPLHF
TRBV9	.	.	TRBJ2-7	TGTGCCAGCAGCTCTGCGCGGGGGCTTCTCAAGGATAACTTC	CASSSARGLLKDNF
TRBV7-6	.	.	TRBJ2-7	TGTGCCAGCAGCGTAGGTCCCTCCGAGCAGTACTTC	CASSVGPSEQYF
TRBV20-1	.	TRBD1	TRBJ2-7	TGCAGTGCTAGTAGCCAGGGGGATCCGGACGAGCAGTACTTC	CSASSQGDPDEQYF
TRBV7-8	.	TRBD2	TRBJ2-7	TGTGCCAGCAGCCTGGGACTAGCGGCGAAGAACGCACAGTTC	CASSLGLAAKNAQF
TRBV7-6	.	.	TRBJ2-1	TGTGCCAGCAGCTTAACAGCGGCCCCCTACAATGAGCAGTTCTTC	CASSLTAAPYNEQFF
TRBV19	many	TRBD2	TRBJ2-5	TGTGCCAGTACCCCGGGACTAGCGGGCAAAGAGACCCAGTACTTC	CASTPGLAGKETQYF
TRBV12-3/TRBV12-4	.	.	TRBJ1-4	TGTGCCAGCAGTTTATATGGGCCGAATGAAAAACTGTTTTTT	CASSLYGPNEKLFF
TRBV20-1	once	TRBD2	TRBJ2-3	TGCAGTGCTAAAACTAGCGGGGGGGCGGATACGCAGTATTTT	CSAKTSGGADTQYF
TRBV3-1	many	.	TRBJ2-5	TGTGCCAGCAGAGGAGAGACCCAGTACTTC	CASRGETQYF
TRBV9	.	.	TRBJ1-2	TGCGCCAGCAGCAACCGGGATCTCTATGGTAACACCTTC	CASSNRDLYGNTF
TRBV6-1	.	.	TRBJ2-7	TGTGCCAGCATTCTAAATACAGGGTTAGGGTCCTACGAGCAGTACTTC	CASILNTGLGSYEQYF
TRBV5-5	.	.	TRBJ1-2	TGTGCCAGCAGCCTGGCACAGATAGGGCAGAATGGCTACACCTTC	CASSLAQIGQNGYTF
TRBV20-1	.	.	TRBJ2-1	TGCAGTGCTCCCGGGGCCTTGGAGCAGTTCTTC	CSAPGALEQFF
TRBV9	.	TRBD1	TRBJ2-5	TGTGCCAGCGCCGGACAGGAACAAAAGACCCAGTACTTC	CASAGQEQKTQYF
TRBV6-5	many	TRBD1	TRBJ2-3	TGTGCCAGCAGTCCCCAGGGGGTGGGCTTAGATACGCAGTATTTT	CASSPQGVGLDTQYF
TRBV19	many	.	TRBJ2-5	TGTGCCAGTAGTGGTGACACGTTCGGAGAGACCCAGTACTTC	CASSGDTFGETQYF
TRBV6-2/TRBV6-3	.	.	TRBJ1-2	TGTGCCAGCAGTTACTCTCTCGGGAAGCGCTACACCTTC	CASSYSLGKRYTF
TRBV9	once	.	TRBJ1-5	TGTGCCAGCAGCGAAGAAGGGCAAGGAGATTCCCAGCATTTT	CASSEEGQGDSQHF
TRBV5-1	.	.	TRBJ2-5	TGCGCCAGCAGCTTGTTCCCCCAGCGAGAGACCCAGTACTTC	CASSLFPQRETQYF
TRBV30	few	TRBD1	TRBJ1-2	TGTGCCTGGAGTAGGTTAGGCAGGGGGTCAGGGGGCTACACCTTC	CAWSRLGRGSGGYTF
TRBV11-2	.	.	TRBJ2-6	TGTGCCAGCAGCCGAGACAGAGGGAGAAGCTCTGGGGCCAACGTCCTGACTTTC	CASSRDRGRSSGANVLTF
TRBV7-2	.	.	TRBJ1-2	TGTGCCAGCAGCTACCCCGCCCGGGGAAACTACGGCCACACCTTC	CASSYPARGNYGHTF